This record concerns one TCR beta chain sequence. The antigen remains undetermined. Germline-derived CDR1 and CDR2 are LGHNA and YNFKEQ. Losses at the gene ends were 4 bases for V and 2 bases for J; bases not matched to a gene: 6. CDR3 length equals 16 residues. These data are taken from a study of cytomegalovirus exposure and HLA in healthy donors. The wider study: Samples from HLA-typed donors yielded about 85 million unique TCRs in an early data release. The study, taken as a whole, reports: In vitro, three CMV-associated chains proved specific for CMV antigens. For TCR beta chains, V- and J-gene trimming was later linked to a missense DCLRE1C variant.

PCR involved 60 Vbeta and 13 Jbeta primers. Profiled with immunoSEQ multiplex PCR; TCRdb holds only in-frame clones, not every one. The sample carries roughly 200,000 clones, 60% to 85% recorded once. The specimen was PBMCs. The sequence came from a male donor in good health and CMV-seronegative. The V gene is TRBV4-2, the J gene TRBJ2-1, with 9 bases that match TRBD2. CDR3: CASSPQRGAPYNEQFF. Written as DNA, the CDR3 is TGTGCCAGCAGCCCGCAGCGGGGGGCTCCCTACAATGAGCAGTTCTTC.